A selection of T cell receptor beta chains follows, all from one sample in a study of cytomegalovirus exposure and HLA in healthy donors. Clones were sequenced by immunoSEQ multiplex PCR, and TCRdb holds only the in-frame ones, with some missing. The sample has approximately 180,000 clones, 79% seen once. Material for sequencing was PBMCs. These receptors came from a woman aged 45-65 years in good health and CMV-seronegative. Both conserved end residues are part of each CDR3. A D gene is named only where the DNA matches it firmly. Clone size is stated in some rows and not others, as once, few, many or a class when expanded.

d_call j_call clone_size v_call cdr3_nt cdr3_aa
TRBD2 TRBJ2-1 once TRBV10-3 TGTGCCATCAGTGAGTCCGCCCTAGCGGGTGTCTATGAGCAGTTCTTC CAISESALAGVYEQFF
TRBD2 TRBJ2-2 . TRBV18 TGTGCCAGCTCACCACTTCTAGCGGGGTTGAACACCGGGGAGCTGTTTTTT CASSPLLAGLNTGELFF
. TRBJ1-1 few TRBV19 TGTGCCAGTAGTATACGGACAGTGAACACTGAAGCTTTCTTT CASSIRTVNTEAFF
TRBD2 TRBJ2-7 . TRBV28 TGTGCCAGCAGTTTAATGGCTGGACTAGCGGAGTACGAGCAGTACTTC CASSLMAGLAEYEQYF
. TRBJ2-5 . TRBV15 TGTGCCACCAGCCCTCTAGAGCAAGAGACCCAGTACTTC CATSPLEQETQYF
. TRBJ1-2 few TRBV7-2 TGTGCCAGCAGCTTAGAGGGGCGGTATGGCTACACCTTC CASSLEGRYGYTF
. TRBJ1-2 . TRBV7-9 TGTGCCAGCAGCCAACTTCCTAACTATGGCTACACCTTC CASSQLPNYGYTF
TRBD2 TRBJ2-3 once TRBV10-3 TGTGCCATCAGGAGGGAGGGAGATACGCAGTATTTT CAIRREGDTQYF
TRBD1 TRBJ1-1 once TRBV9 TGTGCCAGCAGCGCATACAGGGGATTGGACACTGAAGCTTTCTTT CASSAYRGLDTEAFF
. TRBJ1-3 . TRBV9 TGTGCCAGCAGCTCAACTCCGAACTCTGGAAACACCATATATTTT CASSSTPNSGNTIYF
. TRBJ1-1 few TRBV11-1 TGTGCCAGCAGCTCCCTCGGCACTGAAGCTTTCTTT CASSSLGTEAFF
. TRBJ1-1 . TRBV7-8 TGTGCCAGCAGCACGAACACAGCGAACACTGAAGCTTTCTTT CASSTNTANTEAFF
TRBD1 TRBJ2-3 . TRBV19 TGTGCCAGTAGTATAAGGTCAGGGGGTAGCACAGATACGCAGTATTTT CASSIRSGGSTDTQYF
TRBD1 TRBJ1-2 . TRBV6-1 TGTGCCAGCAGTGAAGCCTTACAGGGGGGCGGCTACACCTTC CASSEALQGGGYTF
. TRBJ1-1 . TRBV7-6 TGTGCCAGCAGCTTCAGGCCGGGGGACACTGAAGCTTTCTTT CASSFRPGDTEAFF
TRBD1 TRBJ1-5 . TRBV29-1 TGCAGCGTTAGACAGGGGAGGAATCAGCCCCAGCATTTT CSVRQGRNQPQHF
. TRBJ1-2 . TRBV7-2 TGTGCCAGCAGCTTAGGAGGGGGTACCCTCCCGGGGGGCTACACCTTC CASSLGGGTLPGGYTF